Listed below are T cell receptor beta chains from one sample, sequenced in a study of long-term antiretroviral therapy in people with HIV. Produced via immunoSEQ multiplex PCR; TCRdb's table is partial and in-frame only. The sample holds 25,000 to 30,000 clones, roughly 80% seen once. Sequencing used unsorted PBMCs, obtained 3 years after starting antiretroviral therapy. These receptors all stem from a man aged 35-49 years with HIV. Both conserved end residues are part of each CDR3. Each record gives: V gene, CDR3 protein.

>TRBV2
CASSTGVLGQETQYF
>TRBV27
CASSFRTSGSNEQFF
>TRBV9
CASSGRAGGTDTQYF
>TRBV13
CASTLPGQSYEQYF
>TRBV5-8
CASSLFVSSNYGYTF
>TRBV15
CATSRDKGENTEAFF
>TRBV28
CASSLTGGFNYGYTF
>TRBV10-3
CAISDPNRAQETQYF
>TRBV27
CASSELTTTTEQFF
>TRBV10-2
CASSESGGGSTDTQYF
>TRBV4-2
CASSQGSTYEQYF
>TRBV7-2
CASSHSYEQYF
>TRBV5-5
CASSLETNYGYTF
>TRBV10-2
CASSVPVGGEQYF
>TRBV11-2
CALKEGGHRYGYTF
>TRBV7-6
CASSLGAARYETQYF
>TRBV18
CASSTGLAEYNEQFF
>TRBV11-2
CASSLSSGGAGETQYF
>TRBV7-9
CASTLPRGLEETQYF
>TRBV16
CASSKGLAGNEQFF
>TRBV7-2
CASSLWGERAEAFF
>TRBV19
CASSTATGPPGELFF
>TRBV5-6
CASSQDRLRQFF
>TRBV7-2
CASSLQGTSEQYF
>TRBV28
CASSLATGYGYTF
>TRBV18
CASSPGQFEAFF
>TRBV10-1
CASSEPVNTEAFF
>TRBV12-5
CASGLVRGTDLAYEQYF
>TRBV7-8
CASSLAGDQPQHF